The 2 T cell receptor beta chains presented below share a single source sample, sequenced in a study of regulatory T cells in long-lasting Graves disease. Building the TCR beta libraries relied on iRepertoire HTBI primers, and CDR3 regions underwent Arm-PCR. TCRdb recomputed calls from the multiplex PCR reads with MiXCR, one row per CDR3 protein. This sample has roughly 320,000 distinct CDR3 sequences, with 16% found just once. Time point described: newly diagnosed GD, antithyroid drugs for less than 3 months. The TCR library was prepared using RNA isolated from PBMCs. This sample was also put to use in a study of T cells in Graves' hyperthyroidism and ophthalmopathy.

Material: peripheral blood mononuclear cells (PBMCs), obtained at new diagnosis, from a patient treated with antithyroid drugs. Every receptor here comes from a man aged 35 to 55 with Graves disease.

Many counts were recorded for this clonotype. The chain recombines TRBV3-1 with TRBJ2-5; 9 bases align to TRBD1. The germline V gene has CDR1 LGHDT and CDR2 YNNKEL (reference sequence). CDR3 size: 13 residues. Trimming took 5 bases from V and 4 from J; bases not matched to a gene: 2. DNA for the CDR3: TGTGCCAGCAGCTACAGGGGGCCAGAGACCCAGTACTTC. Translated: CASSYRGPETQYF.

This chain links TRBV5-1 with TRBJ2-1; weak D call: TRBD1 (6 bases). The CDR3 runs to 16 residues. In germline, CDR1 is SGHRS, CDR2 YFSETQ. Trimming removed 0 bases from V and 2 bases from J, with 12 bases in between. CDR3 sequence: CASSLGETGPYNEQFF. The DNA for the CDR3 is TGCGCCAGCAGCTTGGGCGAGACAGGCCCCTACAATGAGCAGTTCTTC. The full variable domain, completed using reference TRBV5-1 and TRBJ2-1, is KAGVTQTPRYLIKTRGQQVTLSCSPISGHRSVSWYQQTPGQGLQFLFEYFSETQRNKGNFPGRFSGRQFSNSRSEMNVSTLELGDSALYLCASSLGETGPYNEQFFGPGTRLTVL.